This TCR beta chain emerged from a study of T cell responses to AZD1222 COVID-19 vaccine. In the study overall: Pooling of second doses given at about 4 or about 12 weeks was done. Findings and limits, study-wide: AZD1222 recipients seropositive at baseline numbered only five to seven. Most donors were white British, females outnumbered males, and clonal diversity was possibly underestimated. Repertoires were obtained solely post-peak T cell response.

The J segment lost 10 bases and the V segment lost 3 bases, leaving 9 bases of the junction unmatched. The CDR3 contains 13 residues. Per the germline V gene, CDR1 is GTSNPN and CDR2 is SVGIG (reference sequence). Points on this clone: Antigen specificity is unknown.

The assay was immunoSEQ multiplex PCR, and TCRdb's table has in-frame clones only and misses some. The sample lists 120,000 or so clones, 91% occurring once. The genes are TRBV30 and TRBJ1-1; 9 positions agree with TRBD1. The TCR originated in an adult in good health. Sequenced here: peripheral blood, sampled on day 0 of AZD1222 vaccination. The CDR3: CAWRPGQGFRAFF. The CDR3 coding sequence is TGTGCCTGGAGGCCGGGACAGGGTTTCAGAGCTTTCTTT.